This is a list of T cell receptor beta chains from one sample in a study of T cell responses to AZD1222 COVID-19 vaccine. Profiling relied on immunoSEQ multiplex PCR, and the TCRdb table lists in-frame clones only, not all of them. The data show over 120,000 clones, with nearly 90% seen just once and about 5.4% held by the top ten. The material was peripheral blood, obtained 28 days after the second dose of the MenACWY control vaccine. The receptor set was obtained from an adult who received the MenACWY meningococcal vaccine as a control. Both conserved end residues are part of each CDR3. The D gene is left open where the match is weak. Where a row states a size, it is once, few, many or the class of an expanded clone; other rows omit it.

CDR3aa | CDR3nt | d_gene | j_gene | v_gene | abundance | len
CASSLVSLSGELFF | TGTGCCAGCAGCTTAGTTTCGCTGAGCGGGGAGCTGTTTTTT | . | TRBJ2-2 | TRBV7-8 | . | 14
CASSFRDFGNQPQHF | TGTGCCAGCAGTTTCCGGGACTTCGGCAATCAGCCCCAGCATTTT | . | TRBJ1-5 | TRBV27 | once | 15
CASNRGFYYEQYF | TGTGCCAGCAACAGGGGATTTTACTACGAGCAGTACTTC | TRBD1 | TRBJ2-7 | TRBV6-5 | . | 13
CASSLEGRGYTF | TGTGCCAGCAGTTTAGAGGGCCGGGGCTACACCTTC | . | TRBJ1-2 | TRBV12-3/TRBV12-4 | once | 12
CASSFTDRGNTIYF | TGCGCCAGCAGCTTCACCGACAGGGGAAACACCATATATTTT | . | TRBJ1-3 | TRBV5-1 | . | 14
CASSLSGQTSTDTQYF | TGTGCCAGCAGCTTATCCGGACAGACTAGCACAGATACGCAGTATTTT | . | TRBJ2-3 | TRBV5-6 | . | 16
CASSVDTRLYGYTF | TGCGCCAGCAGCGTGGACACGCGGCTCTATGGCTACACCTTC | . | TRBJ1-2 | TRBV5-1 | . | 14
CASSPSSLENTEAFF | TGTGCCAGCAGCCCGTCGAGTTTAGAAAACACTGAAGCTTTCTTT | . | TRBJ1-1 | TRBV4-2 | . | 15
CASSQRLATSTDTQYF | TGCGCCAGCAGCCAAAGGCTAGCAACTAGCACAGATACGCAGTATTTT | . | TRBJ2-3 | TRBV4-3 | . | 16
CASSERRAFRDNEQFF | TGTGCCAGCAGTGAACGAAGGGCGTTTCGCGACAATGAGCAGTTCTTC | . | TRBJ2-1 | TRBV6-1 | . | 16
CASRPGPYNEQFF | TGTGCCAGCAGACCCGGACCTTACAATGAGCAGTTCTTC | . | TRBJ2-1 | TRBV6-6 | . | 13
CASSYSGENSPLHF | TGTGCCAGCAGTTACTCAGGAGAGAATTCACCCCTCCACTTT | . | TRBJ1-6 | TRBV6-5 | . | 14
CASSMTGRLLFGEKLFF | TGCGCCAGCAGCATGACAGGGAGACTTTTGTTCGGAGAAAAACTGTTTTTT | TRBD1 | TRBJ1-4 | TRBV5-1 | . | 17
CASRDSRGFSTDTQYF | TGTGCCAGTAGGGATAGCCGGGGATTCAGCACAGATACGCAGTATTTT | . | TRBJ2-3 | TRBV19 | . | 16
CAIRSGTGNQPQHF | TGTGCCATCAGGTCCGGGACAGGGAACCAGCCCCAGCATTTT | TRBD1 | TRBJ1-5 | TRBV10-3 | once | 14
CASSEGASSNYGYTF | TGCGCCAGCAGCGAGGGGGCCTCTTCTAACTATGGCTACACCTTC | TRBD1 | TRBJ1-2 | TRBV5-1 | . | 15
CASSLGRTTNEKLFF | TGCGCCAGCAGCTTAGGTCGGACAACTAATGAAAAACTGTTTTTT | . | TRBJ1-4 | TRBV5-1 | . | 15
CASSPVRETQYF | TGTGCCAGCAGCCCCGTCCGGGAGACCCAGTACTTC | . | TRBJ2-5 | TRBV7-2 | once | 12
CSAQAANAEAFF | TGCAGCGCCCAAGCGGCTAACGCTGAAGCTTTCTTT | . | TRBJ1-1 | TRBV29-1 | . | 12
CASSPPGGANTGELFF | TGTGCCAGCTCACCCCCAGGGGGCGCGAACACCGGGGAGCTGTTTTTT | TRBD1 | TRBJ2-2 | TRBV18 | . | 16
CASTRGLPTNEKLFF | TGTGCCAGCACCAGGGGGCTCCCAACTAATGAAAAACTGTTTTTT | TRBD1 | TRBJ1-4 | TRBV7-8 | . | 15
CASSYSVGRQGYTGELFF | TGTGCCAGCAGTTACTCGGTTGGGCGACAGGGGTACACCGGGGAGCTGTTTTTT | TRBD1 | TRBJ2-2 | TRBV6-2/TRBV6-3 | . | 18
CASSPGGQGPHGYTF | TGTGCCAGCAGCCCAGGGGGCCAGGGACCTCATGGCTACACCTTC | TRBD1 | TRBJ1-2 | TRBV9 | . | 15
CASSPANYGYTF | TGTGCCAGCAGTCCAGCGAACTATGGCTACACCTTC | . | TRBJ1-2 | TRBV3-1/TRBV3-2 | few | 12
CASSQDHGAGNTIYF | TGTGCCAGCAGCCAAGATCACGGTGCTGGAAACACCATATATTTT | . | TRBJ1-3 | TRBV3-1/TRBV3-2 | . | 15
CASSVIKQPQHF | TGTGCCAGCAGCGTGATCAAGCAGCCCCAGCATTTT | . | TRBJ1-5 | TRBV5-8 | . | 12
CAIRTGDQETQYF | TGTGCCATCAGGACAGGGGACCAAGAGACCCAGTACTTC | TRBD1 | TRBJ2-5 | TRBV10-3 | . | 13
CAISAGQDNEQFF | TGTGCCATCAGTGCCGGACAAGACAATGAGCAGTTCTTC | . | TRBJ2-1 | TRBV10-3 | . | 13
CASSQEGTVGYEQYF | TGTGCCAGCAGCCAAGAAGGGACAGTTGGCTACGAGCAGTACTTC | TRBD1 | TRBJ2-7 | TRBV4-2 | . | 15
CASSPWASGGTPYNEQFF | TGTGCCAGCAGCCCATGGGCTAGCGGGGGAACCCCCTACAATGAGCAGTTCTTC | TRBD2 | TRBJ2-1 | TRBV7-3 | . | 18
CASSQGVTATNEKLFF | TGTGCCAGCAGCCAAGGAGTCACCGCAACTAATGAAAAACTGTTTTTT | . | TRBJ1-4 | TRBV4-2 | . | 16
CASSDSTGKAAEQYF | TGTGCCAGCAGTGATTCGACAGGGAAGGCTGCCGAGCAGTACTTC | TRBD1 | TRBJ2-7 | TRBV2 | . | 15
CASSPRARVDYGYTF | TGTGCCAGCAGCCCCCGGGCCAGGGTGGACTATGGCTACACCTTC | . | TRBJ1-2 | TRBV3-1/TRBV3-2 | . | 15
CASSVAAGRGEKLFF | TGTGCCAGCAGCGTAGCGGCTGGAAGAGGTGAAAAACTGTTTTTT | . | TRBJ1-4 | TRBV9 | . | 15
CATSRDKGRSQPQHF | TGTGCCACCAGCAGAGATAAAGGCAGGAGTCAGCCCCAGCATTTT | . | TRBJ1-5 | TRBV15 | few | 15
CASSQGGRGIPNYGYTF | TGTGCCAGCAGCCAGGGGGGCAGGGGTATTCCGAACTATGGCTACACCTTC | TRBD1 | TRBJ1-2 | TRBV9 | . | 17
CASSSDRPGEKLFF | TGTGCCAGCAGCTCGGACAGGCCAGGGGAAAAACTGTTTTTT | TRBD1 | TRBJ1-4 | TRBV27 | . | 14
CASSQGLGTDSYEQYF | TGTGCCAGCAGCCAAGGTTTGGGGACGGACTCCTACGAGCAGTACTTC | . | TRBJ2-7 | TRBV4-2 | . | 16
CASSEQGYEQYF | TGTGCCAGCAGTGAACAGGGTTACGAGCAGTACTTC | . | TRBJ2-7 | TRBV2 | . | 12
CAISRDRINEKLFF | TGTGCCATCTCTCGGGACAGAATTAATGAAAAACTGTTTTTT | TRBD1 | TRBJ1-4 | TRBV28 | . | 14
CASSQEDRGVTEAFF | TGCGCCAGCAGCCAAGAAGACAGGGGGGTCACTGAAGCTTTCTTT | TRBD1 | TRBJ1-1 | TRBV4-1 | . | 15
CASTPGGDQNIQYF | TGTGCCAGCACCCCAGGGGGCGATCAAAACATTCAGTACTTC | TRBD1 | TRBJ2-4 | TRBV4-2 | . | 14
CASSQRGETQYF | TGTGCCAGCAGCCAAAGAGGAGAGACCCAGTACTTC | . | TRBJ2-5 | TRBV3-1/TRBV3-2 | . | 12
CASSSGLARTGELFF | TGTGCCAGCAGCTCAGGACTAGCGAGGACCGGGGAGCTGTTTTTT | TRBD2 | TRBJ2-2 | TRBV7-3 | . | 15
CASSYSLSDTPIEGYTF | TGTGCCAGCAGTTACTCGTTATCGGACACACCGATCGAAGGCTACACCTTC | . | TRBJ1-2 | TRBV6-2/TRBV6-3 | . | 17
CASSQQGSGNTIYF | TGCGCCAGCAGCCAACAGGGTTCCGGAAACACCATATATTTT | . | TRBJ1-3 | TRBV4-1 | . | 14
CASSMPARSNQPQHF | TGTGCCAGTAGTATGCCAGCTCGGAGCAATCAGCCCCAGCATTTT | . | TRBJ1-5 | TRBV19 | . | 15
CASSYSTTDTQYF | TGTGCCAGCAGCTACAGCACCACAGATACGCAGTATTTT | . | TRBJ2-3 | TRBV9 | . | 13
CASSLDGYQPQHF | TGTGCCAGCAGTCTGGACGGCTATCAGCCCCAGCATTTT | . | TRBJ1-5 | TRBV27 | . | 13